This TCR beta chain was found in a study of blood T cell repertoires in COVID-19. Whole-study context: Both acute and convalescent COVID-19 samples were obtained from the United States, Italy and Spain. T cells, B-cell-depleted T cells, or PBMCs provided the cDNA or gDNA that served as material.

Original handling: From reference gene primer amplification, estimates of nucleated cell counts were derived. Sequencing used immunoSEQ multiplex PCR; TCRdb keeps in-frame clones, though not all of them. V and J calls and clone size are copied from that table; D and trimming were computed from the DNA. The sample holds approximately 300,000 clones, 70% to 90% seen once. The sequencing input was peripheral blood. The TCR sequence derives from a young man who had recovered from COVID-19.

Here the CDR3 DNA reads TGTGCCAGTAGTCCCCAGGGGGCCGGCTATGGCTACACCTTC. This sequence encodes CASSPQGAGYGYTF. The rearrangement links TRBV19 to TRBJ1-2; the match to TRBD1 covers 8 bases. The V and J ends lost 5 bases and 4 bases, in that order; junction bases with no gene match: 6. The CDR3 loop spans 14 amino acids. Germline lookup yields CDR1 LNHDA and CDR2 SQIVND (reference sequence).